Shown below are 11 T cell receptor beta chains from a single sample sequenced in a study of Ad26.COV2.S vaccination and SARS-CoV-2 variants. Treatment defined: about 20 received Ad26.COV2.S at low or high dose, single or two shots; about 5 received placebo; per-sample allocation not given. Repertoires come from day 63 after the first vaccine or placebo injection. The table came from immunoSEQ multiplex PCR; TCRdb's copy has only in-frame clones and leaves some out. The sample holds hundreds of thousands of clones, roughly 84% seen once. Sequencing used peripheral blood, obtained in a trial of Ad26.COV2.S vaccine versus placebo. All receptors come from a person between 18 and 65 years old who received the Ad26.COV2.S COVID-19 vaccine or a placebo.

This chain connects TRBV5-1 to TRBJ1-1; a weak D match, TRBD1 (5 bases). V was cut by 1 base and J by 1 base, with 14 bases left in between. The CDR3 spans 16 residues. Germline CDR1 reads SGHRS; CDR2 reads YFSETQ. The CDR3 reads CASSLSRVGGNTEAFF. CDR3 nucleotides: TGCGCCAGCAGCTTGTCAAGGGTCGGGGGGAACACTGAAGCTTTCTTT.

The V and J genes are TRBV11-3 and TRBJ1-5; D unclear. V was shortened by 7 bases and J by 3 bases, with 10 bases between the two germline ends. Germline V gene lookup returns CDR1 SGHNT and CDR2 YENEEA. This CDR3 has 13 residues. CDR3 nucleotides: TGTGCCAGCACCAACATGCACAATCAGCCCCAGCATTTT. This sequence encodes CASTNMHNQPQHF.

The chain is built from TRBV30 and TRBJ1-1, with D unclear. Germline V gene lookup returns CDR1 GTSNPN and CDR2 SVGIG (reference sequence). This CDR3 spans 13 amino acids. The ends were cut back, 3 bases at V and 9 bases at J, with 17 bases in the middle. CDR3 nucleotide sequence: TGTGCCTGGAGGAGTGTATGGACTCCCAAAGCTTTCTTT. Translated: CAWRSVWTPKAFF.

Notes on this clone: One end of the junction does not line up with germline, which may come from a read error. The chain has TRBV20-1 and TRBJ1-1; D remains ambiguous. The CDR3 has 10 residues. Germline-derived CDR1 and CDR2 are DFQATT and SNEGSKA (reference sequence). The DNA of the CDR3 is TGCAGTGCTAGATCGGCAGACTCCTACTTT. Translating it yields CSARSADSYF.

The chain recombines TRBV1 with TRBJ2-7; the table names TRBD2, a call not compared with the DNA. TRBV1 is a pseudogene locus. The CDR3 is 16 residues long. The CDR3: CTSSPYSGGVDYEQYF. In DNA, the CDR3 is TGCACCAGCAGCCCCTATAGCGGGGGGGTCGACTACGAGCAGTACTTC.

The V and J genes are TRBV7-9 and TRBJ1-4; a weak D match, TRBD1 (5 bases). From germline, CDR1 is SEHNR and CDR2 FQNEAQ (reference sequence). Trimming took 5 bases from V and 0 from J, leaving 13 bases between them. The CDR3 loop spans 16 amino acids. The CDR3 sequence: CASSPMGGATNEKLFF. The CDR3 bases are TGTGCCAGCAGCCCCATGGGGGGTGCAACTAATGAAAAACTGTTTTTT.

The chain links TRBV12-5 to TRBJ1-1, with a tentative D call TRBD1 (6 bases). V gave up 0 bases and J gave up 10 bases, with 24 bases separating them. The CDR3 is 17 amino acids. Germline V lookup: CDR1 LGHNT, CDR2 FRNRAP. The CDR3 DNA sequence: TGTGCTAGTGGTTTGGTTGGGACCGGGACAATTTCGCCGGGAGCTTTCTTT. Residues: CASGLVGTGTISPGAFF.

V gene TRBV29-1 combines with J gene TRBJ1-1; D gene uncertain. Germline V gene lookup returns CDR1 SQVTM and CDR2 ANQGSEA. The V end was cut by 7 bases, the J end by 2 bases, with 14 bases between. The CDR3 sequence is 13 residues long. CDR3 bases: TGCAGCGACACAAACGGCGGCAACACTGAAGCTTTCTTT. Translation gives CSDTNGGNTEAFF. Drawing the rest from reference TRBV29-1 and TRBJ1-1, the complete variable domain is SAVISQKPSRDICQRGTSLTIQCQVDSQVTMMFWYRQQPGQSLTLIATANQGSEATYESGFVIDKFPISRPNLTFSTLTVSNMSPEDSSIYLCSDTNGGNTEAFFGQGTRLTVV.

This sequence joins TRBV10-3 and TRBJ2-1, with TRBD2 matching 12 bases. The V gene end was trimmed by 0 bases and the J gene end by 7 bases; junction bases not matched to a gene: 1. CDR1 is ENHRY, CDR2 SYGVKD, per germline. CDR3 length: 15 residues. The CDR3 sequence: CAISESTSGGNEQFF. DNA of the CDR3: TGTGCCATCAGTGAGTCGACTAGCGGGGGAAATGAGCAGTTCTTC.

CDR3 nucleotides: TGTGCCAGCAGCCAAATACAGGGAGGGCTTCACTATGGCTACACCTTC. Translated: CASSQIQGGLHYGYTF. The chain links TRBV16 to TRBJ1-2; perhaps TRBD1 as D (6 bases). There are 16 residues in the CDR3. Trimming pared 2 bases from V and 3 bases from J, leaving 16 bases between. Per the germline V gene, CDR1 is KGHSY and CDR2 is FQNENV.

This clone turned up a few times. J is TRBJ1-2 and V is TRBV5-1, with D unresolved. CDR3 length: 14 amino acids. CDR1 is SGHRS, CDR2 YFSETQ, per germline. The ends were cut back, 4 bases at V and 3 bases at J, with 13 bases in the middle. The CDR3 DNA reads TGCGCCAGCAGCCCCCGGGAGGCCTACTATGGCTACACCTTC. Encoded protein: CASSPREAYYGYTF. The variable domain in full, with the rest retrieved from reference TRBV5-1 and TRBJ1-2, is KAGVTQTPRYLIKTRGQQVTLSCSPISGHRSVSWYQQTPGQGLQFLFEYFSETQRNKGNFPGRFSGRQFSNSRSEMNVSTLELGDSALYLCASSPREAYYGYTFGSGTRLTVV.